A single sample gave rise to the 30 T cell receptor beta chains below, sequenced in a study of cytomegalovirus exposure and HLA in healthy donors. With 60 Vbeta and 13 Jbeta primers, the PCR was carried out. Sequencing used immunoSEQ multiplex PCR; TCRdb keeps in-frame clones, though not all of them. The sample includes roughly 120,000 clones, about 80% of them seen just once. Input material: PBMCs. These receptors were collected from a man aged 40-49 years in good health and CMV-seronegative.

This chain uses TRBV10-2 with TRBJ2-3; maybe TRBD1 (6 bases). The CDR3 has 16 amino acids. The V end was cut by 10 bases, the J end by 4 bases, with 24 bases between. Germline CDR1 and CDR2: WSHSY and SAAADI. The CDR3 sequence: CATPPGGGQTADTQYF. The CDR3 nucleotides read TGCGCCACCCCTCCAGGAGGAGGACAGACGGCAGATACGCAGTATTTT.

In DNA form, the CDR3 reads TGTGCCAGCAGCGTAGCTCGCGACTACTTGATTGGACAAGAGACCCAGTACTTC. It encodes CASSVARDYLIGQETQYF. The rearrangement joins TRBV9 to TRBJ2-5, with D tentatively TRBD2 (5 bases). The CDR3 consists of 18 residues. CDR1 is SGDLS, CDR2 YYNGEE, per germline. Trimming stripped 0 bases from V and 2 bases from J, with 20 bases between.

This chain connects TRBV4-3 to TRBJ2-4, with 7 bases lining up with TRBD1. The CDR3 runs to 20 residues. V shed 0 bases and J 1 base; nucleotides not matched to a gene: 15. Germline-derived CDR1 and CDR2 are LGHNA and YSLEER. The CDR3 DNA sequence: TGCGCCAGCAGCCAAGAACCCGTGGGGACAGTAGTTACCGCCAAAAACATTCAGTACTTC. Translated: CASSQEPVGTVVTAKNIQYF.

The chain's CDR3 is CASSSGGWVNNGYTF. For the CDR3, the DNA is TGTGCCAGCAGCAGCGGCGGTTGGGTAAATAATGGCTACACCTTC. V usage is TRBV7-2 and J usage is TRBJ1-2, with D uncertain. CDR3 length: 15 amino acids. The V and J ends lost 5 bases and 6 bases respectively, with 19 bases between them. Germline-derived CDR1 and CDR2 are SGHTA and FQGNSA.

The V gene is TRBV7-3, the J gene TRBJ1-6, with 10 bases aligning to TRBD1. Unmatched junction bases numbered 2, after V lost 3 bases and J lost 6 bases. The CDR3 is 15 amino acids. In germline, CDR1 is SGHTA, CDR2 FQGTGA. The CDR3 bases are TGTGCCAGCAGCTTCCGACAGGGGGCTAATTCACCCCTCCACTTT. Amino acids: CASSFRQGANSPLHF.

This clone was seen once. The CDR3 protein is CASSPQGFSGANVLTF. The CDR3 coding sequence is TGTGCCAGCAGTCCACAGGGTTTCTCTGGGGCCAACGTCCTGACTTTC. V gene TRBV27 combines with J gene TRBJ2-6; D is possibly TRBD1 (6 bases). V was clipped by 5 bases and J by 0 bases, with 11 bases between them. The CDR3 spans 16 residues. Germline CDR1 MNHEY, CDR2 SMNVEV (reference sequence). Full variable domain (rest looked up from reference TRBV27 and TRBJ2-6): EAQVTQNPRYLITVTGKKLTVTCSQNMNHEYMSWYRQDPGLGLRQIYYSMNVEVTDKGDVPEGYKVSRKEKRNFPLILESPSPNQTSLYFCASSPQGFSGANVLTFGAGSRLTVL.

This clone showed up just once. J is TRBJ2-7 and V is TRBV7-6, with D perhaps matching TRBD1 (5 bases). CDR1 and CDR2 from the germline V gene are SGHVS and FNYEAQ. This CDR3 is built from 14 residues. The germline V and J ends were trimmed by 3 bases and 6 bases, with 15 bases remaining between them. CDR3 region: CASSFGQGGGEQYF. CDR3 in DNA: TGTGCCAGCAGCTTTGGGCAGGGCGGTGGCGAGCAGTACTTC.

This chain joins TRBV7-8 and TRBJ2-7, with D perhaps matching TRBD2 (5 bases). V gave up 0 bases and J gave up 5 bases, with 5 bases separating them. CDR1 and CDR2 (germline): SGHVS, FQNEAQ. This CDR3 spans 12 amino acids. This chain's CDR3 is CASSLAGDEQYF. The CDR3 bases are TGTGCCAGCAGCTTAGCCGGGGACGAGCAGTACTTC.

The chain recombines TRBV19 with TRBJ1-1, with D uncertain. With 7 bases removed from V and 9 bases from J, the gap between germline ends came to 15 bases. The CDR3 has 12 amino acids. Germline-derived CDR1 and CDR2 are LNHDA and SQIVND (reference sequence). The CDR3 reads CASKVMGYQAFF. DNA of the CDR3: TGTGCCAGTAAGGTGATGGGCTACCAAGCTTTCTTT.

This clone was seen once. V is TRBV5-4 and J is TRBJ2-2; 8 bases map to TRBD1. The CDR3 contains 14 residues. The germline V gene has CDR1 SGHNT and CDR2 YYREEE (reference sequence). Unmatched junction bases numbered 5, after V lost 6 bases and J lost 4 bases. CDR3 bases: TGTGCCAGCACCAAACAGGGGGTCACCGGGGAGCTGTTTTTT. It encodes CASTKQGVTGELFF.

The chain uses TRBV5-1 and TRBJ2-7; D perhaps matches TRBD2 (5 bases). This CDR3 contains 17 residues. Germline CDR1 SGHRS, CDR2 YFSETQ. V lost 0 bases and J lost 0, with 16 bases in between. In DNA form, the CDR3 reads TGCGCCAGCAGCTTGGCCGAAGAGGGCTGGAGCTCCTACGAGCAGTACTTC. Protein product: CASSLAEEGWSSYEQYF.

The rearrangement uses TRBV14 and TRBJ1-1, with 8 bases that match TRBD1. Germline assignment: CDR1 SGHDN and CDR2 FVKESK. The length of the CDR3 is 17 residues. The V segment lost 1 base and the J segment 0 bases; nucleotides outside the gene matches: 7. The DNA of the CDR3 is TGTGCCAGCAGCCAAGGTAGGACAGGGAGCATGAACACTGAAGCTTTCTTT. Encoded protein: CASSQGRTGSMNTEAFF.

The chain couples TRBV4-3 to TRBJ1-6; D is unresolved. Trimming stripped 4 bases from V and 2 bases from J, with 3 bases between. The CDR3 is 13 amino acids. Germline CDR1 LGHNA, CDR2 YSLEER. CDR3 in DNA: TGCGCCAGCAGCCCCACCTATAATTCACCCCTCCACTTT. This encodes CASSPTYNSPLHF.

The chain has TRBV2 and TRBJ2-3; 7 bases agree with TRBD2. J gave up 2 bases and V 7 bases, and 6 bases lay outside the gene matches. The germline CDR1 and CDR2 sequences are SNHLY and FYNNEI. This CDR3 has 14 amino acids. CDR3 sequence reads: CASTGGGPTDTQYF. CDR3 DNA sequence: TGTGCCAGCACTGGCGGGGGACCCACAGATACGCAGTATTTT.

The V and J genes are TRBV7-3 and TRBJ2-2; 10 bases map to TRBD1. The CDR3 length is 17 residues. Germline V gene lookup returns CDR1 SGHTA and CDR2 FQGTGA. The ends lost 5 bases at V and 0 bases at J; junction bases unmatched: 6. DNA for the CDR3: TGTGCCAGCAGCACGGGACAGGGGCCATCGAACACCGGGGAGCTGTTTTTT. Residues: CASSTGQGPSNTGELFF. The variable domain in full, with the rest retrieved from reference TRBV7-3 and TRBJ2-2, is GAGVSQTPSNKVTEKGKYVELRCDPISGHTALYWYRQSLGQGPEFLIYFQGTGAADDSGLPNDRFFAVRPEGSVSTLKIQRTERGDSAVYLCASSTGQGPSNTGELFFGEGSRLTVL.

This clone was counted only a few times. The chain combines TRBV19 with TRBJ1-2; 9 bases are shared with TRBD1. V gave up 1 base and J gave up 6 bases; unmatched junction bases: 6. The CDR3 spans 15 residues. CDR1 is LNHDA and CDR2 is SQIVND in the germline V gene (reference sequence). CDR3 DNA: TGTGCCAGTAGTATAGGTCGACAGGGGGAACATGGCTACACCTTC. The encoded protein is CASSIGRQGEHGYTF. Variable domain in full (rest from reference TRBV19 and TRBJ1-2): DGGITQSPKYLFRKEGQNVTLSCEQNLNHDAMYWYRQDPGQGLRLIYYSQIVNDFQKGDIAEGYSVSREKKESFPLTVTSAQKNPTAFYLCASSIGRQGEHGYTFGSGTRLTVV.

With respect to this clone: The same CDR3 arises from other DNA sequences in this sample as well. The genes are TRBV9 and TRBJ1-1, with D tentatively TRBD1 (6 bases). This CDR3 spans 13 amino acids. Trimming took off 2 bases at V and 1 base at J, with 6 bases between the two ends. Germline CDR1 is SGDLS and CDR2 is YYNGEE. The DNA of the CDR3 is TGTGCCAGCAGCGTGGACAGGAACACTGAAGCTTTCTTT. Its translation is CASSVDRNTEAFF.

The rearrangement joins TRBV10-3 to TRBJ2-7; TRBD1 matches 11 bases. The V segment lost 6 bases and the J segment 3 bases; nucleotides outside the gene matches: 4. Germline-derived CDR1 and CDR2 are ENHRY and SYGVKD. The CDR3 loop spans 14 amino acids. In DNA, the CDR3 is TGTGCCATCAGCCCCGGGACAGGGGGCTACGAGCAGTACTTC. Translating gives CAISPGTGGYEQYF.

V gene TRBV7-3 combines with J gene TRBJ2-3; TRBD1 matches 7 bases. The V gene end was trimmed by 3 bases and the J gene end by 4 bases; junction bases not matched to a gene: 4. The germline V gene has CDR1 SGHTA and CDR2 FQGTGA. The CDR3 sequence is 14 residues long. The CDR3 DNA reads TGTGCCAGCAGCTTGGTGCAGGGGGCAGATACGCAGTATTTT. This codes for CASSLVQGADTQYF.

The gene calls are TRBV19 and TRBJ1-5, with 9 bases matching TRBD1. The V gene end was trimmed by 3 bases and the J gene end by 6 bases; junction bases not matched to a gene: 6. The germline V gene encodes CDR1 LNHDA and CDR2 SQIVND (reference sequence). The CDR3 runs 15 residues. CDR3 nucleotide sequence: TGTGCCAGTAGTATTTTTCAGGACAGGGGTCAGCCCCAGCATTTT. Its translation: CASSIFQDRGQPQHF.

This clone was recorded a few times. The DNA for the CDR3 is TGCGCCAGCAGCCAAGAATTTGGGGCGGGGGGGGAGACCCAGTACTTC. Translation: CASSQEFGAGGETQYF. The chain recombines TRBV4-3 with TRBJ2-5, with 9 bases aligning to TRBD2. Looked up from germline, CDR1 is LGHNA and CDR2 is YSLEER. The CDR3 is 16 amino acids. With V trimmed by 0 bases and J by 5 bases, 7 bases remained unmatched.

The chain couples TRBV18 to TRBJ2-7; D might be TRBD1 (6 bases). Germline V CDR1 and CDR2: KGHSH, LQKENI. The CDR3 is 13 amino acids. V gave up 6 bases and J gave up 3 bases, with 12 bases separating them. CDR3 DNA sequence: TGTGCCAGCTCGCCAGGACAGAACTACGAGCAGTACTTC. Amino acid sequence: CASSPGQNYEQYF.

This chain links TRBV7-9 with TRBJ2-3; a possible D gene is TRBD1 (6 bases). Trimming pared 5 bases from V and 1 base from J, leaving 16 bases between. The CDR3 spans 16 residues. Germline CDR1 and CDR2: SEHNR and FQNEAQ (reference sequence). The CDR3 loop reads CASSLLMGQGTDTQYF. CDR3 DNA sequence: TGTGCCAGCAGCCTCCTTATGGGACAAGGCACAGATACGCAGTATTTT.

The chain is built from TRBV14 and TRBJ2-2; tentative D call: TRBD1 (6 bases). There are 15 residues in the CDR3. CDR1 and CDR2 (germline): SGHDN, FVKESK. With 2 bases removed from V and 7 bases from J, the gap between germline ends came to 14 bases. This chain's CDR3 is CASSQFVRGIGELFF. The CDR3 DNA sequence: TGTGCCAGCAGCCAATTCGTCAGGGGTATCGGGGAGCTGTTTTTT.

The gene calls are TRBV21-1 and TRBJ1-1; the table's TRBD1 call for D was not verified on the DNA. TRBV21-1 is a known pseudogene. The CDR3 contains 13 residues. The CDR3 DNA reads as TGTGCCAGCACCCCACAGGGAGCAAGTGAAGCTTTCTTT. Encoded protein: CASTPQGASEAFF.

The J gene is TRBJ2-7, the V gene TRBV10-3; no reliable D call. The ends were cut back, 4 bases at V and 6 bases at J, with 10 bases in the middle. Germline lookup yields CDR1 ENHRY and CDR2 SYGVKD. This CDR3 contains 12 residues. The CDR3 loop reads CAISGGHPEQYF. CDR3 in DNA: TGTGCCATCAGTGGAGGTCATCCCGAGCAGTACTTC.

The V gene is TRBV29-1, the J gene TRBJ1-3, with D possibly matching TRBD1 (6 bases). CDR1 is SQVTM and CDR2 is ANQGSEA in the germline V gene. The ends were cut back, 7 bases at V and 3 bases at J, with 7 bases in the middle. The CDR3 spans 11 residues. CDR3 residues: CSARGGNTIYF. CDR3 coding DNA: TGCAGCGCCAGGGGTGGAAACACCATATATTTT.

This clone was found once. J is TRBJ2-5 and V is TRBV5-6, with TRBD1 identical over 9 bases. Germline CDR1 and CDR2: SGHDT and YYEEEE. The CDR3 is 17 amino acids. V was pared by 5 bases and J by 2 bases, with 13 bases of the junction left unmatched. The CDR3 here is CASSPGLGQGRQETQYF. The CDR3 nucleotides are TGTGCCAGCAGTCCTGGGCTGGGACAGGGTAGGCAAGAGACCCAGTACTTC.

This CDR3 reads CASSFPTGPADGYTF. The CDR3, as DNA: TGTGCCAGCAGCTTCCCTACTGGCCCGGCGGATGGCTACACCTTC. J is TRBJ1-2 and V is TRBV13, with D hard to call. The CDR3 loop spans 15 amino acids. CDR1 is PRHDT and CDR2 is FYEKMQ in the germline V gene (reference sequence). The V and J ends lost 3 bases and 6 bases respectively, with 17 bases between them.

CDR3 bases: TGTGCCAGCAGCCCGGAACTGGGGGGGTCCACGTATAGCAATCAGCCCCAGCATTTT. Translated: CASSPELGGSTYSNQPQHF. The chain combines TRBV27 with TRBJ1-5, with D perhaps matching TRBD1 (5 bases). Trimming cost V 6 bases and J 0 bases, with 24 bases left between them. Germline assignment: CDR1 MNHEY and CDR2 SMNVEV (reference sequence). The CDR3 length is 19 residues.